These 28 T cell receptor beta chains were sequenced from one sample in a study of T-cell reconstitution after alpha-beta-depleted transplantation in children. It was with unique molecular identifiers that the TCRbeta library was prepared. In TCRdb, the PCR reads were re-called with MiXCR into one record per CDR3 protein. This repertoire shows 610,000 or so distinct CDR3 sequences, about a quarter found once; its top ten account for approximately 39%. The source was PBMCs, collected before TCRalphabeta/CD19-depleted stem cell transplant. The origin of the receptors is a boy under two years old with Wiskott-Aldrich syndrome, due to receive a stem cell transplant.

The chain is built from TRBV5-6 and TRBJ2-3, with TRBD2 identical over 10 bases. CDR1 and CDR2 (germline): SGHDT, YYEEEE. V lost 0 bases, J lost 2 bases, and 6 bases stayed unmatched. The CDR3 sequence is 17 residues long. CDR3: CASSLGYGLADTDTQYF. As DNA, the CDR3 is TGTGCCAGCAGCTTGGGATACGGACTAGCGGACACAGATACGCAGTATTTT. The whole variable domain, remainder taken from reference TRBV5-6 and TRBJ2-3, is DAGVTQSPTHLIKTRGQQVTLRCSPKSGHDTVSWYQQALGQGPQFIFQYYEEEERQRGNFPDRFSGHQFPNYSSELNVNALLLGDSALYLCASSLGYGLADTDTQYFGPGTRLTVL.

There are a few counts of this clonotype. This rearrangement joins TRBV24-1 to TRBJ2-1; unclear D gene. Germline-derived CDR1 and CDR2 are KGHDR and SFDVKD. With 2 bases removed from V and 5 bases from J, the gap between germline ends came to 15 bases. There are 16 residues in the CDR3. This chain's CDR3 is CATSDSDGPLNNEQFF. CDR3 nucleotide sequence: TGTGCCACCAGTGATTCGGATGGACCCCTAAACAATGAGCAGTTCTTC.

The chain recombines TRBV6-1 with TRBJ1-1, with TRBD1 as a possible D gene (5 bases). V lost 6 bases and J 1 base, leaving 15 bases between the germline ends. CDR1 and CDR2 from the germline V gene are MNHNS and SASEGT. The CDR3 has 15 amino acids. The CDR3 DNA reads TGTGCCAGCAGCCACCCCCGCACAGGGAACACTGAAGCTTTCTTT. This encodes CASSHPRTGNTEAFF.

This clonotype was seen a few times. The rearrangement links TRBV20-1 to TRBJ1-6; tentative D call: TRBD1 (6 bases). Trimming removed 7 bases from V and 10 bases from J, with 17 bases in between. The germline V gene has CDR1 DFQATT and CDR2 SNEGSKA (reference sequence). The CDR3 runs 13 residues. CDR3 in amino acids: CSVSDRIGSPLHF. CDR3 sequence (DNA): TGCAGTGTTTCAGACAGGATTGGATCACCCCTCCACTTT.

This clonotype appeared a few times. The V gene is TRBV27, the J gene TRBJ2-3, with a tentative D call TRBD2 (5 bases). V was shortened by 2 bases and J by 4 bases, with 13 bases between the two germline ends. CDR3 length equals 15 residues. Germline values: CDR1 MNHEY, CDR2 SMNVEV (reference sequence). CDR3 sequence (DNA): TGTGCCAGCAGTTTAAGCGGATACGGTGCAGATACGCAGTATTTT. Its protein product is CASSLSGYGADTQYF.

This CDR3 is CASSLVSGGEQYF. Here the CDR3 DNA reads TGCGCCAGCAGCTTGGTCTCCGGGGGCGAGCAGTACTTC. The chain is built from TRBV5-1 and TRBJ2-7; TRBD2 might be the D (6 bases). The CDR3 runs to 13 residues. Germline V gives CDR1 SGHRS, CDR2 YFSETQ. V lost 0 bases and J lost 6, with 10 bases in between.

This clonotype has more than one count but fewer than ten. V usage is TRBV12-3 or TRBV12-4 and J usage is TRBJ1-4; tentatively, D is TRBD1 (5 bases). The CDR3 extends over 17 amino acids. V was shortened by 5 bases and J by 0 bases, with 16 bases between the two germline ends. The CDR3: CASSGNRTFATNEKLFF. The CDR3 nucleotides read TGTGCCAGCAGTGGAAACAGGACTTTCGCAACTAATGAAAAACTGTTTTTT.

The V gene is TRBV7-9, the J gene TRBJ1-1; tentatively, D is TRBD1 (5 bases). Germline V CDR1 and CDR2: SEHNR, FQNEAQ (reference sequence). The CDR3 spans 16 residues. V was trimmed by 5 bases and J by 4 bases, leaving 20 bases between them. The CDR3 bases are TGTGCCAGCAGCAAATCCGGGGGAATTATTAGCACTGAAGCTTTCTTT. Its protein product is CASSKSGGIISTEAFF. Filled out from reference TRBV7-9 and TRBJ1-1, the complete variable domain reads DTGVSQNPRHKITKRGQNVTFRCDPISEHNRLYWYRQTLGQGPEFLTYFQNEAQLEKSRLLSDRFSAERPKGSFSTLEIQRTEQGDSAMYLCASSKSGGIISTEAFFGQGTRLTVV.

This sequence joins TRBV4-2 and TRBJ1-5, with a possible D match to TRBD1 (5 bases). Trimming pared 4 bases from V and 5 bases from J, leaving 15 bases between. CDR1 is LGHNA, CDR2 YNFKEQ, per germline. This CDR3 has 15 residues. The CDR3 DNA is TGTGCCAGCAGCCGGAATCTGGGGGGAGATCAGCCCCAGCATTTT. The encoded protein is CASSRNLGGDQPQHF.

This clonotype showed up just a few times. This chain joins TRBV11-1 and TRBJ2-4; TRBD2 agrees at 7 bases. This CDR3 has 18 residues. The trim removed 0 bases at V and 2 bases at J, leaving 10 bases unmatched. Germline CDR1 SGHAT, CDR2 FQDESV (reference sequence). The CDR3 reads CASSLAIGTNKTKNIQYF. The CDR3 nucleotides read TGTGCCAGCAGCTTAGCGATCGGGACTAACAAAACCAAAAACATTCAGTACTTC.

This sequence joins TRBV24-1 and TRBJ2-1; D gene ambiguous. The CDR3 is made up of 11 amino acids. Germline V lookup: CDR1 KGHDR, CDR2 SFDVKD. Trimming removed 0 bases at V and 9 bases at J, with 2 bases between. The CDR3: CATSDLREQFF. DNA of the CDR3: TGTGCCACCAGTGATTTGCGTGAGCAGTTCTTC.

This clonotype showed up just a few times. V usage is TRBV6-5 and J usage is TRBJ2-5; D is ambiguous. The CDR3 covers 14 residues. V was shortened by 2 bases and J by 3 bases, with 10 bases between the two germline ends. Germline V CDR1 and CDR2: MNHEY, SVGAGI. The CDR3 region has the DNA TGTGCCAGCAGTTACGATAGGGTGGAAGAGACCCAGTACTTC. Protein product: CASSYDRVEETQYF.

This clonotype was seen a handful of times. The genes are TRBV20-1 and TRBJ2-1; weak D call: TRBD2 (6 bases). The germline CDR1 and CDR2 sequences are DFQATT and SNEGSKA (reference sequence). The germline V and J ends were trimmed by 1 base and 5 bases, with 15 bases remaining between them. The CDR3 length is 15 residues. Here the CDR3 DNA reads TGCAGTGCTAGAGGAGGGAGGAAAGGTGACAATGAGCAGTTCTTC. It yields the protein CSARGGRKGDNEQFF.

The chain combines TRBV28 with TRBJ2-7, with unresolved D. Between the trimmed V and J ends, which lost 7 bases and 2 bases, there was a span of 9 bases. The CDR3 consists of 12 residues. Germline CDR1 is MDHEN and CDR2 is SYDVKM. CDR3 sequence: CASTTVPYEQYF. CDR3 nucleotide sequence: TGTGCCAGCACTACGGTCCCCTACGAGCAGTACTTC.

The V and J genes are TRBV5-1 and TRBJ2-5; D uncertain. The germline V gene encodes CDR1 SGHRS and CDR2 YFSETQ. V dropped 1 base and J dropped 3 bases, with 13 bases sitting between them. The CDR3 extends over 15 amino acids. The CDR3 DNA reads as TGCGCCAGCAGCTTGTTTGCCAGGTCTAAAGAGACCCAGTACTTC. The encoded protein is CASSLFARSKETQYF.

In this sample, this clonotype turned up a few times. V is TRBV20-1 and J is TRBJ1-4; perhaps TRBD1 as D (6 bases). Germline CDR1 DFQATT, CDR2 SNEGSKA (reference sequence). Trimming cost V 3 bases and J 5 bases, with 10 bases left between them. This CDR3 region has 13 residues. The CDR3 reads CSARRGGNEKLFF. The CDR3 DNA reads as TGCAGTGCTAGGAGGGGGGGGAATGAAAAACTGTTTTTT.

This chain connects TRBV20-1 to TRBJ2-5; 7 bases line up with TRBD1. Losses at the gene ends were 1 base for V and 3 bases for J; bases not matched to a gene: 5. Germline assignment: CDR1 DFQATT and CDR2 SNEGSKA (reference sequence). The CDR3 is made up of 14 amino acids. The DNA of the CDR3 is TGCAGTGCTAGAGGGGGACAGAAAAAAGAGACCCAGTACTTC. Translated: CSARGGQKKETQYF.

This clonotype appeared a few times. The V and J genes are TRBV6-5 and TRBJ2-2; D might be TRBD1 (7 bases). The germline V and J ends were trimmed by 2 bases and 3 bases, with 16 bases remaining between them. The germline V gene has CDR1 MNHEY and CDR2 SVGAGI. The CDR3 is made up of 17 amino acids. CDR3 residues: CASSYPVTGRYTGELFF. CDR3 nucleotides: TGTGCCAGCAGTTACCCTGTGACAGGGAGGTACACCGGGGAGCTGTTTTTT.

V usage is TRBV5-1 and J usage is TRBJ2-3, with a weak D call TRBD2 (5 bases). Looked up from germline, CDR1 is SGHRS and CDR2 is YFSETQ. V was clipped by 1 base and J by 1 base, with 10 bases between them. The length of the CDR3 is 15 residues. The CDR3 reads CASSLLRVGTDTQYF. The CDR3 DNA follows: TGCGCCAGCAGCTTGTTGAGGGTGGGCACAGATACGCAGTATTTT.

This clonotype was counted between two and nine times. V gene TRBV12-5 combines with J gene TRBJ1-1, with D tentatively TRBD1 (6 bases). The CDR3 loop spans 14 amino acids. Germline CDR1 and CDR2: LGHNT and FRNRAP. V lost 6 bases and J 4 bases, leaving 15 bases between the germline ends. DNA of the CDR3: TGTGCTAGTGGCAACGGGGGCGCGGGCACTGAAGCTTTCTTT. Translated: CASGNGGAGTEAFF.

The chain has TRBV5-1 and TRBJ2-3; tentatively, D is TRBD2 (5 bases). This CDR3 has 15 residues. Germline-derived CDR1 and CDR2 are SGHRS and YFSETQ. The germline V and J ends were trimmed by 5 bases and 0 bases, with 13 bases remaining between them. CDR3 region: CASRPQGGSTDTQYF. The CDR3 region has the DNA TGCGCCAGCAGGCCCCAAGGCGGGAGCACAGATACGCAGTATTTT.

The CDR3 protein is CSAYTDTQYF. CDR3 sequence (DNA): TGCAGCGCCTATACAGATACGCAGTATTTT. The chain carries TRBV29-1 and TRBJ2-3; D ambiguous. CDR3 length equals 10 residues. Between the trimmed V and J ends, which lost 7 bases and 3 bases, there was a span of 5 bases. Germline values: CDR1 SQVTM, CDR2 ANQGSEA.

The chain uses TRBV6-6 and TRBJ2-1; D remains ambiguous. V was cut by 6 bases and J by 8 bases, with 14 bases left in between. The V gene's germline CDR1 is MNHNY and CDR2 SVGAGI (reference sequence). The CDR3 totals 13 residues. The CDR3 here is CASSPSWRDEQFF. The CDR3 DNA sequence: TGTGCCAGCAGCCCTTCCTGGCGAGATGAGCAGTTCTTC.

This chain connects TRBV6-1 to TRBJ2-2, with D possibly matching TRBD1 (6 bases). This CDR3 region has 16 residues. Germline V gives CDR1 MNHNS, CDR2 SASEGT. Trimming removed 7 bases from V and 5 bases from J, with 20 bases in between. The CDR3 is CASKTSWQGMTGELFF. CDR3 coding DNA: TGTGCCAGCAAAACTAGTTGGCAGGGGATGACCGGGGAGCTGTTTTTT.

The table lists this clonotype with a few counts. The genes are TRBV5-1 and TRBJ2-1, with TRBD2 identical over 12 bases. The trim removed 2 bases at V and 4 bases at J, leaving 19 bases unmatched. This CDR3 comprises 21 residues. Germline V gene data show CDR1 as SGHRS and CDR2 as YFSETQ. CDR3 bases: TGCGCCAGCAGCTTTGCGACAGGGGTGGCCGCGACTAGCGGGAGTTACAATGAGCAGTTCTTC. This sequence encodes CASSFATGVAATSGSYNEQFF.

V usage is TRBV18 and J usage is TRBJ2-3, with 11 nucleotides matching TRBD2. V shed 4 bases, J shed 2 bases, and the junction held 8 bases outside the gene matches. Germline lookup yields CDR1 KGHSH and CDR2 LQKENI. The CDR3 is 17 amino acids. In DNA form, the CDR3 reads TGTGCCAGCTCACGTAGCGGGAGGGCCCGAATCACAGATACGCAGTATTTT. Its translation: CASSRSGRARITDTQYF.

This clonotype was seen just once. The chain recombines TRBV4-2 with TRBJ2-1, with TRBD2 as a possible D gene (6 bases). Trimming shortened V by 1 base and J by 7 bases, and 14 bases separated the two germline ends. The CDR3 spans 15 residues. Germline CDR1 LGHNA, CDR2 YNFKEQ. The CDR3 region has the DNA TGTGCCAGCAGCCAAGCCCGACTAGAGAGGAATGAGCAGTTCTTC. Protein product: CASSQARLERNEQFF.

A few counts support this clonotype. The genes are TRBV7-9 and TRBJ2-4; TRBD2 is a possible D gene (7 bases). Germline V gene lookup returns CDR1 SEHNR and CDR2 FQNEAQ (reference sequence). V gave up 5 bases and J gave up 4 bases, with 18 bases separating them. The CDR3 has 16 residues. In nucleotides, the CDR3 is TGTGCCAGCAGCCCGGCGGGGGCCGGGGCGAAAAACATTCAGTACTTC. Amino acids: CASSPAGAGAKNIQYF.